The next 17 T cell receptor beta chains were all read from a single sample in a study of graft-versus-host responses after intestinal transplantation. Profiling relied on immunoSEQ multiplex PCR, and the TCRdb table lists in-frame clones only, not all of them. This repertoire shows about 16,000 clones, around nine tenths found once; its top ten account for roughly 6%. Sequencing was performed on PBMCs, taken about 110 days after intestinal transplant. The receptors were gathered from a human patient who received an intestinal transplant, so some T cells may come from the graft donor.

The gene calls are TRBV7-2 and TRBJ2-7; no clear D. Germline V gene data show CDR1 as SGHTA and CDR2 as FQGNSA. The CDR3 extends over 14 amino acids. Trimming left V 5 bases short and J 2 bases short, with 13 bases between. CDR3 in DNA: TGTGCCAGCAGCCCCCCGGGTACTACCTACGAGCAGTACTTC. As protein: CASSPPGTTYEQYF.

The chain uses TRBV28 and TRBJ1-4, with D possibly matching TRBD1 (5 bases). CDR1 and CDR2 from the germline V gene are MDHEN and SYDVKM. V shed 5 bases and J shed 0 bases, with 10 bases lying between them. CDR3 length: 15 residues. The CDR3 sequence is CASSTSGPTNEKLFF. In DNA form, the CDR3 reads TGTGCCAGCAGTACCTCGGGGCCAACTAATGAAAAACTGTTTTTT.

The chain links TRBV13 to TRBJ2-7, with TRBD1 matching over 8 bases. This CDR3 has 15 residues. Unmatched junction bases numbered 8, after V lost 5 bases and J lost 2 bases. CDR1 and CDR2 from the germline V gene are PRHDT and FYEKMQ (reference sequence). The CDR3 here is CASSAGQGYTYEQYF. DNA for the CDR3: TGTGCCAGCAGCGCTGGACAGGGATACACCTACGAGCAGTACTTC.

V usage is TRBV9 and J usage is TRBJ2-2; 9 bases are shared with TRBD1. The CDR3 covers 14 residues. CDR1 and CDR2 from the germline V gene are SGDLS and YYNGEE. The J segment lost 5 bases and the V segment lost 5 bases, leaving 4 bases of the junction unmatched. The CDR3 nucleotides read TGTGCCAGCAGACAGGGGGCTGGGACCGGGGAGCTGTTTTTT. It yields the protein CASRQGAGTGELFF.

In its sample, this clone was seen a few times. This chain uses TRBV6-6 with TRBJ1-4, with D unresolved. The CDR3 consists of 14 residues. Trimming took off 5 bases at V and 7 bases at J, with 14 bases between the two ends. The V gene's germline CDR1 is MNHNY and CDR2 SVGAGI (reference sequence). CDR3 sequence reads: CASSRHPVSEKLFF. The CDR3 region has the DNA TGTGCCAGCAGTCGACATCCTGTGAGTGAAAAACTGTTTTTT.

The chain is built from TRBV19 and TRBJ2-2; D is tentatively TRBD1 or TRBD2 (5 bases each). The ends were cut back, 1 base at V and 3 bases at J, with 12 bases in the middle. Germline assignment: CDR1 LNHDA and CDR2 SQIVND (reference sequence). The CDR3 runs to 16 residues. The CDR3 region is CASSIGWDGYTGELFF. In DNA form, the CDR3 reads TGTGCCAGTAGTATAGGTTGGGACGGCTACACCGGGGAGCTGTTTTTT.

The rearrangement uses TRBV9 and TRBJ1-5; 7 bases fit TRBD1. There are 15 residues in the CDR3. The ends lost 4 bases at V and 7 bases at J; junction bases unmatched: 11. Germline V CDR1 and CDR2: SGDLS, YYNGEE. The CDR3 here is CASSPREGGRQPQHF. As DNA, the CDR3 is TGTGCCAGCAGCCCCCGGGAAGGGGGCAGGCAGCCCCAGCATTTT.

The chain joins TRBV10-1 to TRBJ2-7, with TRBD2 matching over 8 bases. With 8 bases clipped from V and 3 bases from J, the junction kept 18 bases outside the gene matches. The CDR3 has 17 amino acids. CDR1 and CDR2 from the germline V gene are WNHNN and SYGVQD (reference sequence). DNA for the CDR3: TGCGCCAGCCCCGAGCGGGAGAAGAGGACACTTCACTACGAGCAGTACTTC. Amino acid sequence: CASPEREKRTLHYEQYF.

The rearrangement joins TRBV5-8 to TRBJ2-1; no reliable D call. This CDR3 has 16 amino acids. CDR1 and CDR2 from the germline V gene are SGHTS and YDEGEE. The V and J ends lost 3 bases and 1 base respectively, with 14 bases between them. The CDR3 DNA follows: TGTGCCAGCAGCTCTGGTTTAGATACGTCCTACAATGAGCAGTTCTTC. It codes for CASSSGLDTSYNEQFF.

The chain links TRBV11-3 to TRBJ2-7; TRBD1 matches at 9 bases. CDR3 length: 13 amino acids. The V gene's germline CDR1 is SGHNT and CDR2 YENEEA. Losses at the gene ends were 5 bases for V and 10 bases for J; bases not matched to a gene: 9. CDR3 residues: CASSGGQGGPQYF. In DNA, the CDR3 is TGTGCCAGCAGCGGGGGACAGGGAGGACCTCAGTACTTC.

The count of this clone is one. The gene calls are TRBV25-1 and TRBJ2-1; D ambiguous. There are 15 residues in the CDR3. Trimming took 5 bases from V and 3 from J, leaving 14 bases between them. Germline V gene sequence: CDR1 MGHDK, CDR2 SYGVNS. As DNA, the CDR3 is TGTGCCAGCAGTAGTGGGGTCCGCGACTACAATGAGCAGTTCTTC. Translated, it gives CASSSGVRDYNEQFF.

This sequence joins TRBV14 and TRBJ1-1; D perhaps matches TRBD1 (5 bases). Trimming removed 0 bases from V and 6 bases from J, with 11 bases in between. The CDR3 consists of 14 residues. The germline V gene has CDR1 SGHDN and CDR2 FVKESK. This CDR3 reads CASSQEERGAEAFF. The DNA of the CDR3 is TGTGCCAGCAGCCAAGAAGAGAGGGGCGCTGAAGCTTTCTTT.

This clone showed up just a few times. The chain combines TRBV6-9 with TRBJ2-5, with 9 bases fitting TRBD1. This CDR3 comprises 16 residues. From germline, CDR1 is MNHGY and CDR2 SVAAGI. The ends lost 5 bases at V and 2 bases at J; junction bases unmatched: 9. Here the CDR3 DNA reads TGTGCCAGCAGTCCGTGGACAGGGGACTGGCAAGAGACCCAGTACTTC. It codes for CASSPWTGDWQETQYF.

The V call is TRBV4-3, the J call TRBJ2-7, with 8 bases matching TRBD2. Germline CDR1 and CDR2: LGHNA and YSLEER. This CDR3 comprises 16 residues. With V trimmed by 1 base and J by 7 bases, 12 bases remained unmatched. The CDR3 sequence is CASSQGTSGSTWEQYF. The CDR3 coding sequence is TGCGCCAGCAGCCAAGGCACTAGCGGTTCAACGTGGGAGCAGTACTTC.

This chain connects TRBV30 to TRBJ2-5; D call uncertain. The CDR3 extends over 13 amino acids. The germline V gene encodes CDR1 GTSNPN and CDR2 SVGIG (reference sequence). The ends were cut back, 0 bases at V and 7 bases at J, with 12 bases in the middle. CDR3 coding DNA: TGTGCCTGGAGTGTAAACACGCCGTGGACCCAGTACTTC. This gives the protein CAWSVNTPWTQYF.

The CDR3 reads CATRQPGLAGGETQYF. The DNA of the CDR3 is TGCGCCACCCGGCAACCGGGACTAGCGGGAGGGGAGACCCAGTACTTC. The chain recombines TRBV5-1 with TRBJ2-5; 16 bases agree with TRBD2. The CDR3 runs 16 residues. The trim removed 9 bases at V and 5 bases at J, leaving 10 bases unmatched. Per the germline V gene, CDR1 is SGHRS and CDR2 is YFSETQ.

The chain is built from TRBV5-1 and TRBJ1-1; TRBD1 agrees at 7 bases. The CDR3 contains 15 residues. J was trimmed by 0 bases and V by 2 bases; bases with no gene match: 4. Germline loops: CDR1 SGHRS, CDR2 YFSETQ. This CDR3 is CASSFTTGLNTEAFF. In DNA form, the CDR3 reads TGCGCCAGCAGCTTTACGACAGGGCTGAACACTGAAGCTTTCTTT. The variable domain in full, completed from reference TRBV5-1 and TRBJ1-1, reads KAGVTQTPRYLIKTRGQQVTLSCSPISGHRSVSWYQQTPGQGLQFLFEYFSETQRNKGNFPGRFSGRQFSNSRSEMNVSTLELGDSALYLCASSFTTGLNTEAFFGQGTRLTVV.